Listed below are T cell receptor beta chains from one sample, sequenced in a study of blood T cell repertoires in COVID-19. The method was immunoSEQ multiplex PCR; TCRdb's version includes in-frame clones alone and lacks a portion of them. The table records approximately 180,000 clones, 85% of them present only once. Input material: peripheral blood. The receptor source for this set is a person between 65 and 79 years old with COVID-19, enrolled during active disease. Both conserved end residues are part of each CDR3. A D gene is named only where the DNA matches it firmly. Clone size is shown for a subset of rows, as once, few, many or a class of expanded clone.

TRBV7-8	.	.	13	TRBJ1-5	TGTGCCAGCAGCCCAGCTAGTAAGCAGCCCCAGCATTTT	CASSPASKQPQHF
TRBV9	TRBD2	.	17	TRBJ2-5	TGTGCCAGCAGCGTAGACGCCTCTAGCGGGTACCAAGAGACCCAGTACTTC	CASSVDASSGYQETQYF
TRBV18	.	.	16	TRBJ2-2	TGTGCCAGCTCACCAAACGTGGGGGGAAACACCGGGGAGCTGTTTTTT	CASSPNVGGNTGELFF
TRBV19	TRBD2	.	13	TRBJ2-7	TGTGCCAGTGGACTAGCGGGTTCTTACGAGCAGTACTTC	CASGLAGSYEQYF
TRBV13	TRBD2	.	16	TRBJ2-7	TGTGCCAGCAGTCAAACGACTAGCGGGAGTTCCTACGAGCAGTACTTC	CASSQTTSGSSYEQYF
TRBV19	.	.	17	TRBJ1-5	TGTGCCAGTAGTCCTACCGGGGGGGGGACTAGCAATCAGCCCCAGCATTTT	CASSPTGGGTSNQPQHF
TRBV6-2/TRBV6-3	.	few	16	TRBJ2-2	TGTGCCAGCAGTTACGGTCAGGGAGGTGTCACCGGGGAGCTGTTTTTT	CASSYGQGGVTGELFF
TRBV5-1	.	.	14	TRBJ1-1	TGCGCCAGCAGCTCACAGGGTCGGAGCACTGAAGCTTTCTTT	CASSSQGRSTEAFF
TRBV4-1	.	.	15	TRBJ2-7	TGCGCCAGCAGCCAAGCCGGACAGAGTTTATACGAGCAGTACTTC	CASSQAGQSLYEQYF
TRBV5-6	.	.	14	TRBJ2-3	TGTGCCAGCAGCGCTGGGACTTACACAGATACGCAGTATTTT	CASSAGTYTDTQYF
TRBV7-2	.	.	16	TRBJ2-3	TGTGCCAGCAGCTTAGCGCGACAGCCTAGCACAGATACGCAGTATTTT	CASSLARQPSTDTQYF
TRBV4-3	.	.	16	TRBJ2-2	TGCGCCAGCAGCCAAGCACAGGGCCCGAACACCGGGGAGCTGTTTTTT	CASSQAQGPNTGELFF
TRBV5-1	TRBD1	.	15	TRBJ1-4	TGCGCCAGCAGACAACAGGGGGCGGGAGGTGAAAAACTGTTTTTT	CASRQQGAGGEKLFF
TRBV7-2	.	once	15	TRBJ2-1	TGTGCCAGCAGCTTAGCGGGGGGGCGCCGGGGCGAGCAGTTCTTC	CASSLAGGRRGEQFF
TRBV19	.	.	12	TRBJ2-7	TGTGCCAGTAGTATTACCACAGGGGAGCAGTACTTC	CASSITTGEQYF
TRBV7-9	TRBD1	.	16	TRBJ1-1	TGTGCCAGCAGCCATAGGACAGGGACATCGAACACTGAAGCTTTCTTT	CASSHRTGTSNTEAFF